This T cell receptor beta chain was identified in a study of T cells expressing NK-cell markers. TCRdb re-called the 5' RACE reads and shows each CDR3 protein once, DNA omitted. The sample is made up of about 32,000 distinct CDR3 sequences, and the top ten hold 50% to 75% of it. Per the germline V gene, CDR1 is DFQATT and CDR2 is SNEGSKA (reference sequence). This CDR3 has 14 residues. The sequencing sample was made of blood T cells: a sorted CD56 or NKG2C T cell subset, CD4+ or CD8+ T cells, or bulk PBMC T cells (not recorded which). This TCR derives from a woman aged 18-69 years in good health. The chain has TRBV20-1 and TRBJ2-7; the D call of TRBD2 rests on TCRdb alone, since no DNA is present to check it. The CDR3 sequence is CSASRLAGAYEQYF.